The T cell receptor (beta chain) described here comes from a study of T cell responses to AZD1222 COVID-19 vaccine. This CDR3 contains 16 residues. Germline CDR1 LNHDA, CDR2 SQIVND (reference sequence). V was clipped by 2 bases and J by 7 bases; unmatched bases: 7. Here immunoSEQ multiplex PCR was the method, and the copy in TCRdb shows in-frame clones only, minus some. The repertoire holds 110,000 or so clones, with 88% as singletons. The sequences come from peripheral blood, collected 28 days after the second AZD1222 dose. The chain carries TRBV19 and TRBJ2-2; 10 positions agree with TRBD1. This clonotype was sampled from an adult who received the AZD1222 COVID-19 vaccine. CDR3: CASSILGDRGGGELFF. CDR3 bases: TGTGCCAGTAGTATATTGGGGGACAGGGGAGGCGGGGAGCTGTTTTTT. The variable domain in full, with the rest retrieved from reference TRBV19 and TRBJ2-2, is DGGITQSPKYLFRKEGQNVTLSCEQNLNHDAMYWYRQDPGQGLRLIYYSQIVNDFQKGDIAEGYSVSREKKESFPLTVTSAQKNPTAFYLCASSILGDRGGGELFFGEGSRLTVL.